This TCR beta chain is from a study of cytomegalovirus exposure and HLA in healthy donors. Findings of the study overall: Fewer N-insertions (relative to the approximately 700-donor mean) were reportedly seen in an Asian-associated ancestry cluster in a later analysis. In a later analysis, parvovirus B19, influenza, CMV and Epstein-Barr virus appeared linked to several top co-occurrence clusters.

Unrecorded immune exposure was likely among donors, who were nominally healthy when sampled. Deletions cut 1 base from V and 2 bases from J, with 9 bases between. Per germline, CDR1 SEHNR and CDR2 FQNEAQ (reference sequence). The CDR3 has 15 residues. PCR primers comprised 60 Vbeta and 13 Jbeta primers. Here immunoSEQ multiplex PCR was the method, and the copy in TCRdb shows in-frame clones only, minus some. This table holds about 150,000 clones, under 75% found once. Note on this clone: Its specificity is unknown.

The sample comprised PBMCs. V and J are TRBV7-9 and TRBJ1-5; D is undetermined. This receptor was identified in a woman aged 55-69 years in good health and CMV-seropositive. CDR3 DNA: TGTGCCAGCAGCTTAGGAGCGTGGGGCAATCAGCCCCAGCATTTT. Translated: CASSLGAWGNQPQHF.